The 23 T cell receptor beta chains below come from one sample, sequenced in a study of OX40 agonist ivuxolimab in advanced cancers. Clones were sequenced by immunoSEQ multiplex PCR, and TCRdb holds only the in-frame ones, with some missing. The sample shows over 50,000 clones, around four fifths of them seen only once. The starting material was CD4+ or CD8+ T cells sorted from blood, obtained in a trial of the OX40 agonist ivuxolimab. All receptors come from an adult with an advanced solid tumor such as melanoma, head and neck, liver or kidney cancer.

V usage is TRBV28 and J usage is TRBJ2-7; D unclear. Germline V gene lookup returns CDR1 MDHEN and CDR2 SYDVKM. This CDR3 has 15 amino acids. The V end was cut by 7 bases, the J end by 0 bases, with 16 bases between. The CDR3 sequence is CASTAGGATSYEQYF. The CDR3 DNA follows: TGTGCCAGCACCGCTGGTGGAGCTACCTCCTACGAGCAGTACTTC.

The chain carries TRBV2 and TRBJ1-4; D call uncertain. This CDR3 has 13 amino acids. The V end lost 6 bases, the J end lost 6 bases, and 11 bases lay between the germline ends. Germline V lookup: CDR1 SNHLY, CDR2 FYNNEI. CDR3 bases: TGTGCCAGCAGCCGGACCATAGATGAAAAACTGTTTTTT. It is translated as CASSRTIDEKLFF.

This chain joins TRBV6-1 and TRBJ1-2; the D is unclear. Germline V gene data show CDR1 as MNHNS and CDR2 as SASEGT. V was clipped by 1 base and J by 3 bases, with 3 bases between them. This CDR3 region has 12 residues. The CDR3 loop reads CASSEVDYGYTF. DNA of the CDR3: TGTGCCAGCAGTGAAGTGGACTATGGCTACACCTTC.

The chain joins TRBV5-1 to TRBJ2-1, with 8 bases that match TRBD1. Germline loops: CDR1 SGHRS, CDR2 YFSETQ. The V and J ends lost 4 bases and 5 bases, in that order; junction bases with no gene match: 11. The CDR3 has 16 residues. The CDR3 coding sequence is TGCGCCAGCAGCCCCCTGGCAGGGGGCTCTAACAATGAGCAGTTCTTC. This encodes CASSPLAGGSNNEQFF.

This clone was recorded only once. This chain links TRBV9 with TRBJ2-3; 11 bases are a match to TRBD2. CDR1 is SGDLS, CDR2 YYNGEE, per germline. V lost 1 base and J lost 11; bases outside the gene matches: 12. CDR3 size: 16 residues. CDR3 loop: CASSVKGLAGASGQYF. CDR3 DNA: TGTGCCAGCAGCGTAAAAGGACTAGCGGGCGCCTCCGGGCAGTATTTT.

The V call is TRBV6-5, the J call TRBJ1-6; 9 positions agree with TRBD1. The CDR3 runs 14 residues. Germline lookup yields CDR1 MNHEY and CDR2 SVGAGI. The J segment lost 14 bases and the V segment lost 0 bases, leaving 5 bases of the junction unmatched. The CDR3 loop is CASSYSGDRASLHF. The CDR3 DNA sequence: TGTGCCAGCAGTTACTCAGGGGACAGGGCATCCCTCCACTTT.

The rearrangement uses TRBV28 and TRBJ2-5; D is perhaps TRBD1 (5 bases). The CDR3 is made up of 12 amino acids. Germline V gene data show CDR1 as MDHEN and CDR2 as SYDVKM. V lost 7 bases and J 5 bases, leaving 11 bases between the germline ends. CDR3 DNA: TGTGCCAGCAAGGGGATCGCGGAGACCCAGTACTTC. The encoded protein is CASKGIAETQYF.

The chain joins TRBV7-8 to TRBJ1-4, with D perhaps TRBD1 (5 bases). The CDR3 has 15 residues. Germline values: CDR1 SGHVS, CDR2 FQNEAQ. V lost 6 bases, J lost 6 bases, and 17 bases lay in between. CDR3 loop: CASSILQVGHEKLFF. The CDR3 DNA sequence: TGTGCCAGCAGTATATTACAGGTCGGGCATGAAAAACTGTTTTTT.

The chain links TRBV5-4 to TRBJ1-5; 7 nucleotides agree with TRBD1. Germline values: CDR1 SGHNT, CDR2 YYREEE (reference sequence). The ends lost 3 bases at V and 3 bases at J; junction bases unmatched: 12. This CDR3 is 17 amino acids long. CDR3 DNA: TGTGCCAGCAGCTGGGGGGGAATACAGGGGCCCAATCAGCCCCAGCATTTT. The encoded protein is CASSWGGIQGPNQPQHF.

The chain carries TRBV4-2 and TRBJ2-5; TRBD2 is a possible D gene (6 bases). Germline values: CDR1 LGHNA, CDR2 YNFKEQ. V was pared by 1 base and J by 4 bases, with 7 bases between. The CDR3 is made up of 13 amino acids. This chain's CDR3 is CASSQAGGETQYF. DNA of the CDR3: TGTGCCAGCAGCCAAGCCGGGGGAGAGACCCAGTACTTC.

About this clone: An end of the junction does not agree with germline; a read error may underlie this. The V call is TRBV7-7, the J call TRBJ2-3, with 9 bases aligning to TRBD2. The CDR3 length is 15 residues. Germline V lookup: CDR1 SSHAT, CDR2 FNYEAQ (reference sequence). CDR3 coding DNA: TGTGCTAGCAGCCATGGTAGCGGGGGTGGGGATACGCAGTATTTT. Protein product: CASSHGSGGGDTQYF. The entire variable domain, with the rest obtained from reference TRBV7-7 and TRBJ2-3, is as follows: GAGVSQSPRYKVTKRGQDVTLRCDPISSHATLYWYQQALGQGPEFLTYFNYEAQPDKSGLPSDRFSAERPEGSISTLTIQRTEQRDSAMYRCASSHGSGGGDTQYFGPGTRLTVL.

CDR3: CASSEPYSGNTIYF. In DNA, the CDR3 is TGTGCCAGCAGTGAACCCTACTCTGGAAACACCATATATTTT. The chain carries TRBV6-1 and TRBJ1-3, with D uncertain. The V gene's germline CDR1 is MNHNS and CDR2 SASEGT. V lost 2 bases, J lost 0 bases, and 5 bases lay in between. There are 14 residues in the CDR3.

The J gene is TRBJ1-5, the V gene TRBV15; D possibly corresponds to TRBD1 (5 bases). V lost 0 bases, J lost 9 bases, and 15 bases lay in between. Germline V CDR1 and CDR2: LNHNV, YYDKDF (reference sequence). The CDR3 length is 15 residues. CDR3 residues: CATSRDPTLGGPQHF. CDR3 DNA sequence: TGTGCCACCAGCAGAGATCCCACGCTGGGGGGGCCCCAGCATTTT.

This chain links TRBV14 with TRBJ2-5; D is unresolved. Trimming stripped 2 bases from V and 7 bases from J, with 5 bases between. CDR1 SGHDN and CDR2 FVKESK come from the germline V gene. The CDR3 runs 11 residues. The CDR3 loop is CASSQSRTQYF. In nucleotides, the CDR3 is TGTGCCAGCAGCCAATCGCGGACCCAGTACTTC.

The chain is built from TRBV5-1 and TRBJ1-6, with 9 bases identical to TRBD1. Germline assignment: CDR1 SGHRS and CDR2 YFSETQ. Unmatched junction bases numbered 6, after V lost 1 base and J lost 7 bases. The CDR3 has 16 residues. The CDR3 region has the DNA TGCGCCAGCAGCTTGACTGGGACAGGGATCAATTCACCCCTCCACTTT. Encoded protein: CASSLTGTGINSPLHF.

This CDR3 is CAIRDGQGGGQPQHF. The CDR3 DNA reads TGTGCCATCAGGGACGGACAGGGGGGGGGTCAGCCCCAGCATTTT. The V and J genes are TRBV10-3 and TRBJ1-5; 10 bases map to TRBD1. V lost 6 bases, J lost 6 bases, and 8 bases stayed unmatched. This CDR3 contains 15 residues. CDR1 and CDR2 (germline): ENHRY, SYGVKD.

This clone has a single count. J is TRBJ2-5 and V is TRBV4-1; 9 bases are shared with TRBD2. This CDR3 comprises 16 residues. Germline assignment: CDR1 MGHRA and CDR2 YSYEKL. V trimming: 4 bases; J trimming: 2 bases; junction bases outside the gene matches: 8. The CDR3 DNA reads as TGCGCCAGCAGCCGTTGGGCTAGCGGGAATCAAGAGACCCAGTACTTC. Encoded protein: CASSRWASGNQETQYF.

V gene TRBV6-6 combines with J gene TRBJ1-5, with D possibly matching TRBD1 (6 bases). CDR3 length: 13 amino acids. Germline-derived CDR1 and CDR2 are MNHNY and SVGAGI (reference sequence). Trimming shortened V by 6 bases and J by 11 bases, and 17 bases separated the two germline ends. DNA for the CDR3: TGTGCCAGCAGCGACACCGGGACAAAGGCCCAGCATTTT. It encodes CASSDTGTKAQHF.

This rearrangement joins TRBV5-1 to TRBJ2-7; TRBD1 aligns across 9 bases. J lost 5 bases, V lost 3 bases, and 9 bases had no gene match. The CDR3 is 15 residues long. Per germline, CDR1 SGHRS and CDR2 YFSETQ. The CDR3 is CASSSSGDRAHEQYF. The CDR3 DNA is TGCGCCAGCAGCTCAAGCGGGGACAGGGCCCACGAGCAGTACTTC.

The V gene is TRBV4-3, the J gene TRBJ2-1; TRBD2 might be the D (5 bases). Trimming took 2 bases from V and 8 from J, leaving 10 bases between them. Germline CDR1 and CDR2: LGHNA and YSLEER. The CDR3 is made up of 13 amino acids. Here the CDR3 reads CASSQSRGHEQFF. Written as DNA, the CDR3 is TGCGCCAGCAGCCAATCTCGAGGGCATGAGCAGTTCTTC.

V gene TRBV28 combines with J gene TRBJ1-6; 7 bases are a match to TRBD1. V lost 6 bases and J lost 7; bases outside the gene matches: 15. Germline CDR1 MDHEN, CDR2 SYDVKM. This CDR3 is 17 amino acids long. The CDR3 region has the DNA TGTGCCAGCAGCCCTATCTCCTACAGGGGTGGGAATTCACCCCTCCACTTT. Encoded protein: CASSPISYRGGNSPLHF.

The chain employs TRBV19 and TRBJ1-3; possibly TRBD1 for D (6 bases). This CDR3 has 14 residues. V was cut by 7 bases and J by 2 bases, with 12 bases left in between. Germline V gene sequence: CDR1 LNHDA, CDR2 SQIVND (reference sequence). DNA for the CDR3: TGTGCCAGTACCGAACAGGGAACTGGAAACACCATATATTTT. As protein: CASTEQGTGNTIYF.

The chain has TRBV30 and TRBJ1-1, with D tentatively TRBD1 (6 bases). V was cut by 7 bases and J by 3 bases, with 15 bases left in between. The germline gives CDR1 GTSNPN, CDR2 SVGIG (reference sequence). The CDR3 runs 13 residues. The CDR3 region is CAYQGIGDTEAFF. The CDR3 DNA sequence: TGTGCCTATCAGGGGATCGGGGACACTGAAGCTTTCTTT.